Shown below are 21 T cell receptor beta chains from a single sample sequenced in a study of control samples from healthy donors and cancer patients (dated by TCRdb to the early 2020s). Receptor libraries were prepared by the immunoSEQ multiplex PCR assay. In TCRdb, the immuneACCESS table is reduced to in-frame sequences with V and J assigned. These tables do not hold every clone; where another copy was compared, an unresolved V gene accounts for under half, and the others remain unexplained. The sample table holds 69,000 or so clones, of which around 93% were seen once. The ten top clones hold approximately 3% of the sample. Sequencing used blood. These receptors came from a woman under 40 in good health.

The rearrangement links TRBV19 to TRBJ1-1; D is undetermined. With 3 bases removed from V and 7 bases from J, the gap between germline ends came to 9 bases. This CDR3 is built from 12 residues. Germline-derived CDR1 and CDR2 are LNHDA and SQIVND (reference sequence). CDR3 coding DNA: TGTGCCAGTAGTATTACGGACGGTGAAGCTTTCTTT. Its protein is CASSITDGEAFF.

This chain joins TRBV5-4 and TRBJ1-1; D might be TRBD1 (5 bases). Germline loops: CDR1 SGHNT, CDR2 YYREEE (reference sequence). The length of the CDR3 is 15 residues. V lost 5 bases to trimming and J lost 2 bases, with 16 bases between them. The CDR3 bases are TGTGCCAGCAGTTCCCCCGACAGACGTAACACTGAAGCTTTCTTT. Encoded protein: CASSSPDRRNTEAFF. Full variable domain (rest looked up from reference TRBV5-4 and TRBJ1-1): ETGVTQSPTHLIKTRGQQVTLRCSSQSGHNTVSWYQQALGQGPQFIFQYYREEENGRGNFPPRFSGLQFPNYSSELNVNALELDDSALYLCASSSPDRRNTEAFFGQGTRLTVV.

The rearrangement links TRBV5-4 to TRBJ2-7, with no clear D. The CDR3 is 13 amino acids. V gave up 2 bases and J gave up 4 bases, with 10 bases separating them. Looked up from germline, CDR1 is SGHNT and CDR2 is YYREEE (reference sequence). The CDR3 reads CASSFEVSYEQYV. The CDR3 DNA follows: TGTGCCAGCAGCTTTGAGGTGTCTTACGAGCAGTACGTC.

The V gene is TRBV19, the J gene TRBJ1-6; D is possibly TRBD1 (5 bases). The germline CDR1 and CDR2 sequences are LNHDA and SQIVND (reference sequence). V was shortened by 4 bases and J by 9 bases, with 22 bases between the two germline ends. The CDR3 covers 17 residues. The CDR3 here is CASSTQGGRVPSSPLHF. The CDR3 DNA reads TGTGCCAGTAGTACCCAGGGCGGTCGCGTTCCTAGTTCACCCCTCCACTTT. Full variable domain (remainder filled in from reference TRBV19 and TRBJ1-6): DGGITQSPKYLFRKEGQNVTLSCEQNLNHDAMYWYRQDPGQGLRLIYYSQIVNDFQKGDIAEGYSVSREKKESFPLTVTSAQKNPTAFYLCASSTQGGRVPSSPLHFGNGTRLTVT.

V is TRBV5-4 and J is TRBJ2-2, with 13 bases lining up with TRBD2. With V trimmed by 2 bases and J by 3 bases, 1 base remained unmatched. The germline V gene encodes CDR1 SGHNT and CDR2 YYREEE (reference sequence). The CDR3 loop spans 16 amino acids. The CDR3 spells CASSLGLAGDTGELFF. The CDR3 region has the DNA TGTGCCAGCAGCTTAGGACTAGCGGGGGACACCGGGGAGCTGTTTTTT.

This chain joins TRBV29-1 and TRBJ2-1, with 11 positions matching TRBD2. V was pared by 6 bases and J by 10 bases, with 5 bases of the junction left unmatched. From germline, CDR1 is SQVTM and CDR2 ANQGSEA. The CDR3 extends over 12 amino acids. This chain's CDR3 is CSVLAGGGEQFF. In nucleotides, the CDR3 is TGCAGCGTCCTAGCGGGGGGAGGCGAGCAGTTCTTC.

The V and J genes are TRBV21-1 and TRBJ1-3; the table assigns TRBD1, which was not confirmed against the DNA. TRBV21-1 is a recognized pseudogene. The CDR3 length is 16 residues. CDR3 residues: CASSIDRGLIGNTIYF. The CDR3 DNA reads TGTGCCAGCAGCATAGACAGGGGGCTAATCGGAAACACCATATATTTT.

The rearrangement joins TRBV7-9 to TRBJ1-2; D is possibly TRBD1 (6 bases). Germline CDR1 is SEHNR and CDR2 is FQNEAQ (reference sequence). V lost 8 bases and J 7 bases, leaving 11 bases between the germline ends. The CDR3 sequence is 11 residues long. Here the CDR3 DNA reads TGTGCCAGCGGGTCAGGGGTTGGCTACACCTTC. This codes for CASGSGVGYTF.

This rearrangement joins TRBV19 to TRBJ2-7, with TRBD1 identical over 7 bases. The CDR3 contains 15 residues. CDR1 and CDR2 (germline): LNHDA, SQIVND (reference sequence). J was trimmed by 0 bases and V by 3 bases; bases with no gene match: 5. For the CDR3, the DNA is TGTGCCAGTAGTATGGGGGACAGCAGCTCCTACGAGCAGTACTTC. Amino acid sequence: CASSMGDSSSYEQYF.

The V gene is TRBV6-1, the J gene TRBJ2-7; D is unclear. CDR1 and CDR2 (germline): MNHNS, SASEGT. The CDR3 has 14 residues. Deletions cut 1 base from V and 1 base from J, with 8 bases between. The CDR3 bases are TGTGCCAGCAGTGAAGACGTAAGGTCCTACGAGCAGTACGTC. It encodes CASSEDVRSYEQYV.

V usage is TRBV5-1 and J usage is TRBJ1-6, with D tentatively TRBD1 (6 bases). Germline V gives CDR1 SGHRS, CDR2 YFSETQ. This CDR3 region has 15 residues. The ends were cut back, 5 bases at V and 7 bases at J, with 16 bases in the middle. The CDR3 sequence: CASSRVSGENSPLHF. CDR3 DNA sequence: TGCGCCAGCAGTAGGGTTTCAGGGGAGAATTCACCCCTCCACTTT. The full variable domain, completed using reference TRBV5-1 and TRBJ1-6, is KAGVTQTPRYLIKTRGQQVTLSCSPISGHRSVSWYQQTPGQGLQFLFEYFSETQRNKGNFPGRFSGRQFSNSRSEMNVSTLELGDSALYLCASSRVSGENSPLHFGNGTRLTVT.

The chain recombines TRBV2 with TRBJ2-7, with D perhaps matching TRBD2 (6 bases). Germline CDR1 and CDR2: SNHLY and FYNNEI. The germline V and J ends were trimmed by 0 bases and 3 bases, with 12 bases remaining between them. The CDR3 extends over 15 amino acids. The CDR3 here is CASSEALQGGYEQYV. CDR3 coding DNA: TGTGCCAGCAGTGAAGCGCTTCAGGGAGGCTACGAGCAGTACGTC.

For the CDR3, the DNA is TGTGCTAGTGGTTCTGACACATACACTGAAGCTTTCTTT. Translating it yields CASGSDTYTEAFF. This rearrangement joins TRBV12-5 to TRBJ1-1; no clear D gene. The V and J ends lost 4 bases and 3 bases respectively, with 9 bases between them. Germline CDR1 reads LGHNT; CDR2 reads FRNRAP. This CDR3 contains 13 residues.

V gene TRBV3-1 (or the pseudogene TRBV3-2) combines with J gene TRBJ1-2; D gene uncertain. The CDR3 is made up of 14 amino acids. In germline, CDR1 is LGHDT, CDR2 YNNKEL (reference sequence). V was pared by 1 base and J by 3 bases, with 9 bases between. In DNA, the CDR3 is TGTGCCAGCAGCCAAGGGAAGGTCTACTATGGCTACACCTTC. Translated, it gives CASSQGKVYYGYTF.

This chain connects TRBV9 to TRBJ2-1, with D unclear. Germline CDR1 is SGDLS and CDR2 is YYNGEE. V was trimmed by 0 bases and J by 0 bases, leaving 7 bases between them. The CDR3 is made up of 15 amino acids. Written as DNA, the CDR3 is TGTGCCAGCAGCGTAGATGCGGCCTCCTACAATGAGCAGTTCTTC. Protein product: CASSVDAASYNEQFF. Full variable domain (remainder filled in from reference TRBV9 and TRBJ2-1): DSGVTQTPKHLITATGQRVTLRCSPRSGDLSVYWYQQSLDQGLQFLIQYYNGEERAKGNILERFSAQQFPDLHSELNLSSLELGDSALYFCASSVDAASYNEQFFGPGTRLTVL.

The chain recombines TRBV6-5 with TRBJ1-2, with TRBD1 identical over 7 bases. The J segment lost 4 bases and the V segment lost 4 bases, leaving 12 bases of the junction unmatched. Germline assignment: CDR1 MNHEY and CDR2 SVGAGI. There are 16 residues in the CDR3. The DNA for the CDR3 is TGTGCCAGCAGTTTCGGGGAGGGGACAGCCCTCTATGGCTACACCTTC. Protein: CASSFGEGTALYGYTF.

The chain carries TRBV6-1 and TRBJ1-5; maybe TRBD1 (5 bases). The germline gives CDR1 MNHNS, CDR2 SASEGT. The germline V and J ends were trimmed by 0 bases and 7 bases, with 10 bases remaining between them. The CDR3 totals 14 residues. The CDR3 here is CASSEAGGFQPQHF. The CDR3 region has the DNA TGTGCCAGCAGTGAAGCGGGGGGATTCCAGCCCCAGCATTTT.

This chain joins TRBV6-5 and TRBJ1-5; TRBD1 matches at 8 bases. V lost 6 bases, J lost 2 bases, and 3 bases stayed unmatched. In germline, CDR1 is MNHEY, CDR2 SVGAGI. CDR3 size: 14 residues. CDR3 sequence: CASRPDRGNQPQHF. CDR3 nucleotides: TGTGCCAGCAGACCGGACAGGGGCAATCAGCCCCAGCATTTT.

Comment on this clone: A junction boundary mismatches the germline segment, possibly from a read error. Other nucleotide sequences from this sample produce the same CDR3. The chain combines TRBV15 with TRBJ1-4; 9 bases match TRBD1. This CDR3 has 15 amino acids. Germline CDR1 LNHNV, CDR2 YYDKDF (reference sequence). Written as DNA, the CDR3 is TGTGCCACCAGCAGGGACAGGGGTTCGCGCGAAAAGCTGTTTTTT. It encodes CATSRDRGSREKLFF.

The V gene is TRBV2, the J gene TRBJ2-7; a weak D match, TRBD1 (6 bases). V dropped 10 bases and J dropped 0 bases, with 10 bases sitting between them. CDR1 is SNHLY, CDR2 FYNNEI, per germline. The CDR3 extends over 12 amino acids. Here the CDR3 DNA reads TGTGCCAACGGACAGTCCTCCTACGAGCAGTACTTC. This codes for CANGQSSYEQYF.

This clone was recorded only once. The rearrangement joins TRBV6-5 to TRBJ1-2; D call uncertain. Germline V CDR1 and CDR2: MNHEY, SVGAGI. Trimming took off 6 bases at V and 12 bases at J, with 14 bases between the two ends. The CDR3 sequence is 11 residues long. The CDR3 is CASSPMSDHTF. The CDR3 nucleotides are TGTGCCAGCAGCCCGATGAGTGACCACACCTTC.